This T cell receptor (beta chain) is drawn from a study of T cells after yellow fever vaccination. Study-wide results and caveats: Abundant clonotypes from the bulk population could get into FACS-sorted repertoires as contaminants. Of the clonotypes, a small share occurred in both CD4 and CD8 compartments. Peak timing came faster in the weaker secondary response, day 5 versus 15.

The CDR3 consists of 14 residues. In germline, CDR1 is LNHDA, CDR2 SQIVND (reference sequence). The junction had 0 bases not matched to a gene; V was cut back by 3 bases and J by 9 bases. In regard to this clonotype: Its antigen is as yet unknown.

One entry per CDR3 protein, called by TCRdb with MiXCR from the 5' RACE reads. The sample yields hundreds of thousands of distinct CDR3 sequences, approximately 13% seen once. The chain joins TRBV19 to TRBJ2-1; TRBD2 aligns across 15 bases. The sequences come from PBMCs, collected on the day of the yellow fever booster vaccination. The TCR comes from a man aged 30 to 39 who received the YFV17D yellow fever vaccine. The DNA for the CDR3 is TGTGCCAGTAGTATGGGACTAGCGGGAGGTGAGCAGTTCTTC. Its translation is CASSMGLAGGEQFF. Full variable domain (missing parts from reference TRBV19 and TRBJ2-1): DGGITQSPKYLFRKEGQNVTLSCEQNLNHDAMYWYRQDPGQGLRLIYYSQIVNDFQKGDIAEGYSVSREKKESFPLTVTSAQKNPTAFYLCASSMGLAGGEQFFGPGTRLTVL.